Listed below are T cell receptor beta chains from one sample, sequenced in a study of blood T cells in healthy people across ages. MiXCR, run by TCRdb on the 5' RACE reads, gives a single entry per CDR3 protein. Counted here are almost 800,000 distinct CDR3 sequences, more than 45% occurring once; the ten biggest clones make up roughly 22%. The material sequenced was blood. The receptors come from a man aged 30 to 45 in good health. Both conserved end residues are part of each CDR3. The D gene is left open where the match is weak. Clone size is not always given. Where it is, it says once, few, many or a class for expanded clones.

clone_size,d_call,j_call,v_call,cdr3_aa,cdr3_nt
-,-,TRBJ2-1,TRBV13,CASSLIYMSSEQFF,TGTGCCAGCAGCTTAATTTATATGAGTTCGGAGCAGTTCTTC
few,-,TRBJ2-4,TRBV5-1,CASSFTAGEGKNIQYF,TGCGCCAGCAGCTTCACGGCAGGGGAAGGCAAAAACATTCAGTACTTC
-,TRBD1,TRBJ2-7,TRBV28,CASGGTGTYEQYF,TGTGCCAGCGGCGGGACAGGGACCTACGAGCAGTACTTC
-,TRBD1,TRBJ2-7,TRBV7-9,CASRHRDRAGNEQYF,TGTGCCAGCAGACACCGGGACAGGGCTGGGAATGAGCAGTACTTC
-,-,TRBJ1-5,TRBV29-1,CSVASHNQPQHF,TGCAGCGTTGCCAGTCACAATCAGCCCCAGCATTTT
-,-,TRBJ2-7,TRBV5-6,CASSSRLLNEQYF,TGTGCCAGCAGCTCCAGACTCCTTAACGAGCAGTACTTC
few,-,TRBJ2-5,TRBV20-1,CSADEAFQYF,TGCAGTGCGGACGAGGCGTTCCAGTACTTC
-,-,TRBJ2-7,TRBV28,CASSLLGEPYEQYF,TGTGCCAGCAGTTTATTGGGTGAACCCTACGAGCAGTACTTC
-,-,TRBJ2-5,TRBV5-1,CAGSSLGGEGTQYF,TGCGCCGGCAGCTCCCTCGGGGGTGAGGGGACCCAGTACTTC
-,-,TRBJ2-1,TRBV12-3/TRBV12-4,CASSLLRNNEQFF,TGTGCCAGCAGTTTGTTGAGGAATAATGAGCAGTTCTTC
-,-,TRBJ2-3,TRBV6-2/TRBV6-3,CASKNTYTDTQYF,TGTGCCAGCAAAAATACTTACACAGATACGCAGTATTTT
-,TRBD1,TRBJ2-3,TRBV7-2,CASSRPLRTGFTDTQYF,TGTGCCAGCAGCCGTCCCCTCAGGACAGGGTTCACAGATACGCAGTATTTT
few,-,TRBJ1-2,TRBV18,CASSPRQVDGYTF,TGTGCCAGCTCACCGCGACAGGTCGATGGCTACACCTTC
few,-,TRBJ2-7,TRBV20-1,CSAKNYEQYF,TGCAGTGCAAAGAACTACGAGCAGTACTTC
-,TRBD1,TRBJ2-3,TRBV29-1,CSVLTGGRTDTQYF,TGCAGCGTTTTGACAGGGGGCCGAACAGATACGCAGTATTTT
-,-,TRBJ1-4,TRBV12-3/TRBV12-4,CASSLGWGGFGKLFF,TGTGCCAGCAGCCTCGGCTGGGGGGGCTTTGGAAAACTGTTTTTT
-,-,TRBJ1-2,TRBV20-1,CSAGSERNYGYTF,TGCAGTGCAGGGTCGGAGCGAAACTATGGCTACACCTTC
once,-,TRBJ2-1,TRBV6-1,CASSSGERYNEQFF,TGTGCCAGCAGCTCGGGGGAGCGGTACAATGAGCAGTTCTTC
-,TRBD1,TRBJ2-1,TRBV29-1,CSVARTGDYNEQFF,TGCAGCGTTGCAAGGACAGGAGACTACAATGAGCAGTTCTTC
-,TRBD1,TRBJ2-7,TRBV7-2,CASSSWDSYEQYF,TGTGCCAGCAGCTCGTGGGACAGCTACGAGCAGTACTTC
-,-,TRBJ2-5,TRBV2,CASTHDDAARNNEQYF,TGTGCCAGCACCCACGACGATGCGGCGCGGAACAATGAGCAGTACTTC
-,-,TRBJ2-1,TRBV29-1,CSVEDSDNEQFF,TGCAGCGTCGAAGACAGTGACAATGAGCAGTTCTTC
-,-,TRBJ2-3,TRBV7-8,CASSPPRRDKRTDTQYF,TGTGCCAGCAGCCCACCGCGGCGGGATAAGAGGACAGATACGCAGTATTTT
-,-,TRBJ2-3,TRBV24-1,CATGDVGTFGDTQYF,TGTGCCACCGGTGATGTCGGTACTTTCGGGGATACGCAGTATTTT
-,-,TRBJ2-7,TRBV7-8,CASIIRRGGGYEQYF,TGTGCCAGCATCATTAGAAGGGGGGGCGGGTACGAGCAGTACTTC
-,-,TRBJ2-1,TRBV19,CASSIGRTEQFF,TGTGCCAGTAGTATTGGCAGGACTGAGCAGTTCTTC
few,-,TRBJ1-6,TRBV20-1,CSAEGVGGWGSPLHF,TGCAGTGCGGAGGGGGTAGGGGGATGGGGATCACCCCTCCACTTT
-,-,TRBJ2-7,TRBV29-1,CSVEGGAGTGIYEQYF,TGCAGCGTTGAAGGTGGGGCCGGGACGGGAATCTACGAGCAGTACTTC
-,TRBD2,TRBJ2-5,TRBV7-2,CASSLRLGSGAPDEQYF,TGTGCCAGCAGCTTAAGGTTAGGAAGCGGGGCACCTGATGAGCAGTACTTC
-,-,TRBJ2-4,TRBV9,CASSVDSGRAKNIQYF,TGTGCCAGCAGCGTAGATTCGGGAAGGGCCAAAAACATTCAGTACTTC
-,-,TRBJ1-6,TRBV20-1,CSAPRDAGSPLHF,TGCAGTGCTCCTCGGGACGCCGGGTCACCCCTCCACTTT
-,-,TRBJ1-2,TRBV15,CATSSGRGNYGYTF,TGTGCCACCAGCAGTGGTAGGGGGAACTATGGCTACACCTTC
-,TRBD2,TRBJ2-3,TRBV5-8,CASYTGTSARGDTQYF,TGTGCCAGCTATACCGGGACTAGCGCCCGGGGAGATACGCAGTATTTT
-,TRBD2,TRBJ2-1,TRBV29-1,CSVKRAGETQFF,TGCAGCGTCAAGCGGGCGGGAGAGACCCAGTTCTTC